Presented here are 21 T cell receptor beta chains from one specimen sequenced in a study of OX40 agonist ivuxolimab in advanced cancers. Clones were read by immunoSEQ multiplex PCR, and TCRdb kept only the in-frame ones, dropping some. The repertoire includes 75,000 to 80,000 clones, about four fifths of them detected once, and around 0.8% sits in the top ten. This specimen consisted of CD4+ or CD8+ T cells sorted from blood, obtained in a trial of the OX40 agonist ivuxolimab. The receptor source for this set is an adult with an advanced solid tumor such as melanoma, head and neck, liver or kidney cancer.

The rearrangement joins TRBV10-1 to TRBJ2-6, with D maybe TRBD1 (5 bases). The length of the CDR3 is 15 residues. Germline V gives CDR1 WNHNN, CDR2 SYGVQD (reference sequence). Trimming took off 4 bases at V and 0 bases at J, with 7 bases between the two ends. Written as DNA, the CDR3 is TGCGCCAGCAGTGCCGACAGCTCTGGGGCCAACGTCCTGACTTTC. Protein: CASSADSSGANVLTF.

This clone was observed a single time. The chain joins TRBV5-4 to TRBJ2-7; TRBD2 is a possible D gene (6 bases). Trimming stripped 4 bases from V and 3 bases from J, with 11 bases between. CDR1 and CDR2 from the germline V gene are SGHNT and YYREEE (reference sequence). This CDR3 comprises 13 residues. The CDR3 region has the DNA TGTGCCAGCAGCCGGGACTTAAACTACGAGCAGTACTTC. Encoded protein: CASSRDLNYEQYF.

With respect to this clone: Other nucleotide sequences from this sample produce the same CDR3. The CDR3 bases are TGCGCCAGCAGCCCAGACAGGGGCAATCAGCCCCAGCATTTT. Its translation is CASSPDRGNQPQHF. J is TRBJ1-5 and V is TRBV5-1; TRBD1 aligns across 7 bases. V dropped 4 bases and J dropped 2; count of bases not matched to a gene: 3. From germline, CDR1 is SGHRS and CDR2 YFSETQ. The CDR3 is 14 amino acids.

V usage is TRBV18 and J usage is TRBJ2-5; 8 bases agree with TRBD1. J gave up 3 bases and V 5 bases, and 8 bases lay outside the gene matches. The CDR3 runs 15 residues. CDR1 is KGHSH, CDR2 LQKENI, per germline. As DNA, the CDR3 is TGTGCCAGCTCAAGGGCAGGGGGCTGGGAAGAGACCCAGTACTTC. Its translation is CASSRAGGWEETQYF.

V gene TRBV11-3 combines with J gene TRBJ2-1, with unresolved D. Deletions cut 1 base from V and 6 bases from J, with 7 bases between. Germline V lookup: CDR1 SGHNT, CDR2 YENEEA. The CDR3 sequence is 13 residues long. The CDR3 loop reads CASSLGRSNEQFF. CDR3 bases: TGTGCCAGCAGCTTAGGGCGCAGCAATGAGCAGTTCTTC.

The chain employs TRBV7-9 and TRBJ1-1, with D unresolved. V lost 5 bases to trimming and J lost 2 bases, with 18 bases between them. CDR3 length: 16 residues. The germline V gene encodes CDR1 SEHNR and CDR2 FQNEAQ (reference sequence). In DNA, the CDR3 is TGTGCCAGCAGCGCCGATCGGACTTGGCGAAACACTGAAGCTTTCTTT. It specifies CASSADRTWRNTEAFF.

V usage is TRBV2 and J usage is TRBJ2-7, with 8 bases aligning to TRBD2. This CDR3 contains 15 residues. From germline, CDR1 is SNHLY and CDR2 FYNNEI. J was trimmed by 4 bases and V by 0 bases; bases with no gene match: 5. CDR3 sequence reads: CASSEALTSVYEQYF. The CDR3 bases are TGTGCCAGCAGTGAAGCGTTGACTAGCGTGTACGAGCAGTACTTC. Full variable domain (rest looked up from reference TRBV2 and TRBJ2-7): EPEVTQTPSHQVTQMGQEVILRCVPISNHLYFYWYRQILGQKVEFLVSFYNNEISEKSEIFDDQFSVERPDGSNFTLKIRSTKLEDSAMYFCASSEALTSVYEQYFGPGTRLTVT.

The rearrangement uses TRBV7-2 and TRBJ1-5, with 7 positions matching TRBD1. The CDR3 contains 15 residues. The germline V gene has CDR1 SGHTA and CDR2 FQGNSA. The V gene end was trimmed by 5 bases and the J gene end by 2 bases; junction bases not matched to a gene: 6. CDR3 protein: CASSQGGGGNQPQHF. The CDR3 DNA follows: TGTGCCAGCAGCCAGGGGGGTGGTGGCAATCAGCCCCAGCATTTT.

Here the CDR3 DNA reads TGTGCCTGGACAGCCAAGACTACGAACACTGAAGCTTTCTTT. It is translated as CAWTAKTTNTEAFF. The V call is TRBV30, the J call TRBJ1-1; D is unresolved. The ends were cut back, 4 bases at V and 1 base at J, with 13 bases in the middle. CDR3 length: 14 amino acids. Germline V CDR1 and CDR2: GTSNPN, SVGIG (reference sequence).

This clone was observed once. The chain's CDR3 is CASSPGQPGNEQFF. The CDR3 DNA is TGCGCCAGCAGCCCGGGACAGCCGGGCAATGAGCAGTTCTTC. The V call is TRBV5-1, the J call TRBJ2-1, with 7 bases that match TRBD1. The trim removed 4 bases at V and 6 bases at J, leaving 7 bases unmatched. The V gene's germline CDR1 is SGHRS and CDR2 YFSETQ. The CDR3 length is 14 residues.

V is TRBV7-2 and J is TRBJ1-5; TRBD1 aligns across 8 bases. Germline CDR1 and CDR2: SGHTA and FQGNSA. J lost 4 bases, V lost 5 bases, and 7 bases had no gene match. The CDR3 spans 15 residues. CDR3: CASSQGGTGNQPQHF. The CDR3 DNA reads as TGTGCCAGCAGCCAGGGGGGGACAGGAAATCAGCCCCAGCATTTT.

J is TRBJ2-2 and V is TRBV7-3, with D possibly TRBD1 on 6 matching bases. Looked up from germline, CDR1 is SGHTA and CDR2 is FQGTGA. The CDR3 runs to 16 residues. V was clipped by 5 bases and J by 5 bases, with 18 bases between them. The CDR3 bases are TGTGCCAGCAGCGACCGGGACATTCGGGTGACCGGGGAGCTGTTTTTT. Residues: CASSDRDIRVTGELFF.

The CDR3 coding sequence is TGTGCCAGCAGCCAGACTTTTCGGGGGAACACCGGGGAGCTGTTTTTT. Translated, it gives CASSQTFRGNTGELFF. This chain uses TRBV4-2 with TRBJ2-2; possibly TRBD2 for D (5 bases). V lost 3 bases to trimming and J lost 1 base, with 12 bases between them. CDR1 LGHNA and CDR2 YNFKEQ come from the germline V gene. The CDR3 sequence is 16 residues long.

The chain couples TRBV5-1 to TRBJ1-1; 11 bases fit TRBD1. The CDR3 runs to 13 residues. Per germline, CDR1 SGHRS and CDR2 YFSETQ. V dropped 3 bases and J dropped 8; count of bases not matched to a gene: 3. In DNA, the CDR3 is TGCGCCAGCAGCTGGACAGGGGGCCGAGAAGCTTTCTTT. Protein product: CASSWTGGREAFF.

This clone appeared a single time. J is TRBJ2-1 and V is TRBV6-1; D perhaps matches TRBD2 (5 bases). Germline CDR1 MNHNS, CDR2 SASEGT. Trimming cost V 4 bases and J 9 bases, with 19 bases left between them. The CDR3 is 15 amino acids. The CDR3 nucleotides read TGTGCCAGCAGTGGCCGGCATGGGCCCGGAGGTGAGCAGTTCTTC. Its protein product is CASSGRHGPGGEQFF.

The rearrangement uses TRBV5-1 and TRBJ1-1, with 10 bases that match TRBD1. Germline trimming cut 4 bases from V and 7 bases from J; bases unmatched to any gene: 4. The V gene's germline CDR1 is SGHRS and CDR2 YFSETQ. The CDR3 contains 13 residues. DNA of the CDR3: TGCGCCAGCAGCAGGGGGACAGGGGTTGAAGCTTTCTTT. Translation: CASSRGTGVEAFF. Using reference TRBV5-1 and TRBJ1-1 for the parts outside the CDR3, the full variable domain is KAGVTQTPRYLIKTRGQQVTLSCSPISGHRSVSWYQQTPGQGLQFLFEYFSETQRNKGNFPGRFSGRQFSNSRSEMNVSTLELGDSALYLCASSRGTGVEAFFGQGTRLTVV.

The chain links TRBV7-2 to TRBJ2-2; TRBD2 is a possible D gene (5 bases). The CDR3 runs to 14 residues. V lost 2 bases, J lost 2 bases, and 6 bases lay in between. Germline CDR1 and CDR2: SGHTA and FQGNSA. The CDR3 sequence is CASSLSGNTGELFF. The CDR3 region has the DNA TGTGCCAGCAGCTTATCGGGAAACACCGGGGAGCTGTTTTTT.

This chain links TRBV5-4 with TRBJ2-3; tentatively, D is TRBD2 (6 bases). The CDR3 is made up of 14 amino acids. The V end lost 0 bases, the J end lost 3 bases, and 8 bases lay between the germline ends. Germline V gives CDR1 SGHNT, CDR2 YYREEE (reference sequence). The CDR3 region is CASSLAGGTDTQYF. CDR3 DNA sequence: TGTGCCAGCAGCTTGGCCGGAGGGACAGATACGCAGTATTTT.

The sample holds one count of this clone. This chain links TRBV14 with TRBJ2-7, with no clear D. The CDR3 has 16 residues. The V end was cut by 0 bases, the J end by 3 bases, with 15 bases between. Germline V gene lookup returns CDR1 SGHDN and CDR2 FVKESK. This CDR3 is CASSQEGDGLNYEQYF. The CDR3, as DNA: TGTGCCAGCAGCCAAGAAGGTGACGGATTAAACTACGAGCAGTACTTC. Drawing the rest from reference TRBV14 and TRBJ2-7, the complete variable domain is EAGVTQFPSHSVIEKGQTVTLRCDPISGHDNLYWYRRVMGKEIKFLLHFVKESKQDESGMPNNRFLAERTGGTYSTLKVQPAELEDSGVYFCASSQEGDGLNYEQYFGPGTRLTVT.

Written as DNA, the CDR3 is TGTGCCAGTACGGGACAGGGCCCCGGCTACACCTTC. Translating it yields CASTGQGPGYTF. The chain employs TRBV2 and TRBJ1-2, with 9 bases lining up with TRBD1. V was pared by 9 bases and J by 8 bases, with 7 bases of the junction left unmatched. Germline V CDR1 and CDR2: SNHLY, FYNNEI. CDR3 length: 12 amino acids. Together with reference TRBV2 and TRBJ1-2, the CDR3 gives the full variable domain: EPEVTQTPSHQVTQMGQEVILRCVPISNHLYFYWYRQILGQKVEFLVSFYNNEISEKSEIFDDQFSVERPDGSNFTLKIRSTKLEDSAMYFCASTGQGPGYTFGSGTRLTVV.

This chain links TRBV15 with TRBJ2-5; no reliable D call. The CDR3 sequence is 15 residues long. Germline values: CDR1 LNHNV, CDR2 YYDKDF (reference sequence). V was clipped by 0 bases and J by 1 base, with 9 bases between them. In DNA form, the CDR3 reads TGTGCCACCAGCAGAGATAAAGGCTTCCAAGAGACCCAGTACTTC. Translation: CATSRDKGFQETQYF.